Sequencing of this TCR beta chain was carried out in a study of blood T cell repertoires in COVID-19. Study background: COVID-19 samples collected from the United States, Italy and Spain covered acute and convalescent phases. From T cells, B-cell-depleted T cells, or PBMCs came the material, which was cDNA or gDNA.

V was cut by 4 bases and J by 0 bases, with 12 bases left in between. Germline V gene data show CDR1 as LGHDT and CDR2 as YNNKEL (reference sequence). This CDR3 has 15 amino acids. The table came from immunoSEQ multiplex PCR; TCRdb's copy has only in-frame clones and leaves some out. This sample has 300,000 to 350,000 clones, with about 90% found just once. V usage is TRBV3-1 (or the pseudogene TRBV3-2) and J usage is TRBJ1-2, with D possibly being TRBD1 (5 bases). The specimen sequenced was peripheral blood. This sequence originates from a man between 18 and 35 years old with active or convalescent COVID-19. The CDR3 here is CASSPRQTSNYGYTF. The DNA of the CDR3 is TGTGCCAGCAGCCCCCGACAGACATCTAACTATGGCTACACCTTC.